Included here is one TCR beta chain sequence, with context. The sample comes from a study of identifying expanded T cells in peripheral blood. TCRdb's table, derived via immunoSEQ multiplex PCR, lists solely in-frame clones and lacks some. The table records about 100,000 clones, more than 70% of them present only once. The clonotype originates from a person between 18 and 69 years old in good health. Sequencing was performed on blood.

CDR3 residues: CASSVYRNYGYTF. The CDR3, as DNA: TGTGCCAGCAGTGTGTACAGGAACTATGGCTACACCTTC. The V and J genes are TRBV2 and TRBJ1-2, with D tentatively TRBD1 (5 bases). The germline V gene has CDR1 SNHLY and CDR2 FYNNEI. CDR3 length: 13 residues. The V end lost 4 bases, the J end lost 2 bases, and 8 bases lay between the germline ends. Filled out from reference TRBV2 and TRBJ1-2, the complete variable domain reads EPEVTQTPSHQVTQMGQEVILRCVPISNHLYFYWYRQILGQKVEFLVSFYNNEISEKSEIFDDQFSVERPDGSNFTLKIRSTKLEDSAMYFCASSVYRNYGYTFGSGTRLTVV.